The 21 T cell receptor beta chains given below trace back to one sample, sequenced in a study of blood T cell repertoires in COVID-19 (dated by TCRdb to 2020 to 2022). The method behind the library was the immunoSEQ multiplex PCR assay. TCRdb holds this immuneACCESS table with in-frame rearrangements only. Some clones are missing; in checked studies, unresolved V genes explain under half, and the rest has no known cause. The sample table holds about 65,000 clones, of which roughly four fifths were seen once. Roughly 41% of the sample belongs to the ten largest clones. Sequencing was carried out using peripheral blood. The receptor source for this set is a human donor in a cohort sampled during active COVID-19.

V usage is TRBV9 and J usage is TRBJ2-5; D is possibly TRBD2 (6 bases). The CDR3 extends over 14 amino acids. CDR1 is SGDLS, CDR2 YYNGEE, per germline. V was trimmed by 2 bases and J by 5 bases, leaving 13 bases between them. The CDR3 DNA reads TGTGCCAGCAGCGTCTCGGGGGTTCGGGAGACCCAGTACTTC. It is translated as CASSVSGVRETQYF.

V and J are TRBV27 and TRBJ2-1, with a tentative D call TRBD1 (5 bases). Germline lookup yields CDR1 MNHEY and CDR2 SMNVEV (reference sequence). This CDR3 spans 15 amino acids. Trimming removed 0 bases at V and 2 bases at J, with 8 bases between. The CDR3 DNA is TGTGCCAGCAGTTTATCGAGACAGACCTACAATGAGCAGTTCTTC. Its translation is CASSLSRQTYNEQFF.

This clone came up once. The gene calls are TRBV18 and TRBJ1-1; D is possibly TRBD1 (6 bases). Trimming took off 3 bases at V and 1 base at J, with 12 bases between the two ends. This CDR3 region has 15 residues. CDR1 and CDR2 (germline): KGHSH, LQKENI. CDR3 bases: TGTGCCAGCTCACCCCTCAGGGACACGAACACTGAAGCTTTCTTT. Its translation: CASSPLRDTNTEAFF. The whole variable domain, filled in from reference TRBV18 and TRBJ1-1, reads NAGVMQNPRHLVRRRGQEARLRCSPMKGHSHVYWYRQLPEEGLKFMVYLQKENIIDESGMPKERFSAEFPKEGPSILRIQQVVRGDSAAYFCASSPLRDTNTEAFFGQGTRLTVV.

This chain links TRBV5-4 with TRBJ2-5, with D possibly TRBD1 on 6 matching bases. CDR3 length: 15 amino acids. V dropped 4 bases and J dropped 1 base, with 14 bases sitting between them. Germline V CDR1 and CDR2: SGHNT, YYREEE (reference sequence). CDR3 protein: CASSTPRTAQETQYF. CDR3 coding DNA: TGTGCCAGCAGCACCCCGAGGACAGCCCAAGAGACCCAGTACTTC.

V gene TRBV6-1 combines with J gene TRBJ1-6; D possibly corresponds to TRBD1 (5 bases). This CDR3 has 16 residues. The V gene's germline CDR1 is MNHNS and CDR2 SASEGT. Trimming pared 2 bases from V and 6 bases from J, leaving 14 bases between. The CDR3 here is CASSEYPPGGNSPLHF. Written as DNA, the CDR3 is TGTGCCAGCAGTGAATACCCGCCGGGGGGTAATTCACCCCTCCACTTT.

The chain has TRBV29-1 and TRBJ1-2; 8 positions match TRBD1. The CDR3 runs 12 residues. Germline V lookup: CDR1 SQVTM, CDR2 ANQGSEA. With V trimmed by 7 bases and J by 5 bases, 6 bases remained unmatched. CDR3 protein: CSGGTGPYGYTF. The CDR3 nucleotides read TGCAGCGGCGGGACAGGACCTTATGGCTACACCTTC.

The rearrangement uses TRBV5-1 and TRBJ1-1, with 7 bases matching TRBD1. J lost 4 bases, V lost 1 base, and 1 base had no gene match. This CDR3 has 13 amino acids. CDR1 SGHRS and CDR2 YFSETQ come from the germline V gene. CDR3 DNA sequence: TGCGCCAGCAGCTTGTCAGGGGGCACTGAAGCTTTCTTT. Its translation: CASSLSGGTEAFF.

This clone turned up a few times. The chain employs TRBV19 and TRBJ1-5; possibly TRBD1 for D (6 bases). The CDR3 contains 15 residues. Trimming shortened V by 6 bases and J by 1 base, and 13 bases separated the two germline ends. The V gene's germline CDR1 is LNHDA and CDR2 SQIVND (reference sequence). The CDR3 nucleotides read TGTGCCAGTAGACCCACAGGGACGAGCAATCAGCCCCAGCATTTT. It is translated as CASRPTGTSNQPQHF.

The chain combines TRBV19 with TRBJ2-4; D gene ambiguous. The V gene's germline CDR1 is LNHDA and CDR2 SQIVND (reference sequence). The V gene lost 3 bases and the J gene lost 2 bases, with 11 bases spanning the gap. The CDR3 is made up of 15 amino acids. The chain's CDR3 is CASSISPIPKNIQYF. CDR3 bases: TGTGCCAGTAGTATCTCCCCTATACCCAAAAACATTCAGTACTTC.

The rearrangement links TRBV7-6 to TRBJ2-1; TRBD2 agrees at 9 bases. The length of the CDR3 is 15 residues. The germline V gene has CDR1 SGHVS and CDR2 FNYEAQ. V gave up 4 bases and J gave up 3 bases; unmatched junction bases: 4. The CDR3: CASSSIAGVYNEQFF. The CDR3 DNA follows: TGTGCCAGCAGCTCAATAGCGGGGGTCTACAATGAGCAGTTCTTC.

This chain joins TRBV4-1 and TRBJ2-1; D perhaps matches TRBD1 (5 bases). The germline V gene has CDR1 MGHRA and CDR2 YSYEKL. The CDR3 has 15 residues. V was clipped by 1 base and J by 7 bases, with 14 bases between them. CDR3 in DNA: TGCGCCAGCAGCCAAGGACAGTCGTCGAGGAATGAGCAGTTCTTC. Protein sequence: CASSQGQSSRNEQFF.

This clone was found once. Because the CDR3's place on the DNA is in doubt, the DNA is left out and the CDR3 is given as listed by TCRdb. This sequence joins TRBV2 and TRBJ1-6; TRBD1, the table's D call, lacks a check against the DNA. Germline assignment: CDR1 SNHLY and CDR2 FYNNEI. The CDR3 is 15 amino acids in total, end residues counted. The CDR3: CASSERDSPFHPSTF.

Written as DNA, the CDR3 is TGTGCCAGCAGTTTACAGGGTGGACTGGGGGGAGAGACCCAGTACTTC. It yields the protein CASSLQGGLGGETQYF. The V and J genes are TRBV27 and TRBJ2-5; perhaps TRBD2 as D (6 bases). The germline CDR1 and CDR2 sequences are MNHEY and SMNVEV (reference sequence). Trimming stripped 2 bases from V and 4 bases from J, with 17 bases between. The CDR3 has 16 amino acids.

The rearrangement joins TRBV13 to TRBJ2-3; 7 nucleotides agree with TRBD1. Losses at the gene ends were 6 bases for V and 5 bases for J; bases not matched to a gene: 11. The CDR3 covers 15 residues. Germline CDR1 and CDR2: PRHDT and FYEKMQ (reference sequence). The CDR3 DNA is TGTGCCAGCAGATTAACGGGGACAGTTCAAGATACGCAGTATTTT. This translates into CASRLTGTVQDTQYF.

This chain uses TRBV19 with TRBJ2-3, with D possibly being TRBD2 (6 bases). This CDR3 is built from 14 residues. V gave up 4 bases and J gave up 2 bases, with 10 bases separating them. Germline V gene lookup returns CDR1 LNHDA and CDR2 SQIVND (reference sequence). The CDR3 is CASSSRGLTDTQYF. Here the CDR3 DNA reads TGTGCCAGTAGTAGTAGGGGACTCACAGATACGCAGTATTTT.

This clone was detected once. The chain recombines TRBV30 with TRBJ2-7; 9 positions match TRBD1. V shed 2 bases, J shed 3 bases, and the junction held 20 bases outside the gene matches. This CDR3 spans 19 amino acids. Germline CDR1 reads GTSNPN; CDR2 reads SVGIG (reference sequence). The CDR3 sequence is CAWSPPPPDGTGLFYEQYF. CDR3 nucleotide sequence: TGTGCCTGGAGTCCTCCTCCCCCCGACGGGACAGGGTTGTTCTACGAGCAGTACTTC.

This clone appeared a few times. The DNA of the CDR3 is TGTGCCAGTAGTATGGGGCAGGGAAGGCTGAACACTGAAGCTTTCTTT. It translates to CASSMGQGRLNTEAFF. V usage is TRBV19 and J usage is TRBJ1-1; TRBD1 is a possible D gene (5 bases). This CDR3 contains 16 residues. V shed 3 bases and J shed 0 bases, with 14 bases lying between them. Per germline, CDR1 LNHDA and CDR2 SQIVND (reference sequence).

This clone was seen a single time. This sequence joins TRBV10-3 and TRBJ2-7; D perhaps matches TRBD2 (6 bases). Per the germline V gene, CDR1 is ENHRY and CDR2 is SYGVKD. The CDR3 extends over 14 amino acids. Trimming removed 0 bases at V and 6 bases at J, with 12 bases between. The CDR3 spells CAISESPPGVEQYF. DNA for the CDR3: TGTGCCATCAGTGAGTCCCCTCCGGGGGTCGAGCAGTACTTC.

This chain connects TRBV10-2 to TRBJ2-1; possibly TRBD1 for D (6 bases). Trimming removed 7 bases from V and 7 bases from J, with 17 bases in between. The CDR3 runs to 14 residues. Per germline, CDR1 WSHSY and CDR2 SAAADI. The CDR3 sequence: CASTGPQGGNEQFF. The CDR3 nucleotides are TGCGCCAGCACCGGACCCCAAGGGGGAAATGAGCAGTTCTTC.

The chain has TRBV4-3 and TRBJ2-1, with 9 bases fitting TRBD2. CDR1 LGHNA and CDR2 YSLEER come from the germline V gene. There are 16 residues in the CDR3. Losses at the gene ends were 0 bases for V and 7 bases for J; bases not matched to a gene: 7. The CDR3 nucleotides are TGCGCCAGCAGCCAAGAACCAGCGGGGGGTGCAAATGAGCAGTTCTTC. It translates to CASSQEPAGGANEQFF.

This rearrangement joins TRBV5-1 to TRBJ2-5; 8 nucleotides line up with TRBD2. The CDR3 has 14 residues. The J segment lost 2 bases and the V segment lost 4 bases, leaving 4 bases of the junction unmatched. Germline CDR1 is SGHRS and CDR2 is YFSETQ. The CDR3 here is CASSVPSGQETQYF. Here the CDR3 DNA reads TGCGCCAGCAGCGTGCCTAGCGGGCAAGAGACCCAGTACTTC.